These 5 T cell receptor beta chains were sequenced from one sample in a study of beta chain features in type 1 diabetes. Expressed TCRB transcripts were sequenced after all isolated RNA was converted to cDNA. The method was immunoSEQ multiplex PCR; TCRdb's version includes in-frame clones alone and lacks a portion of them. The sample has more than 300,000 clones, over 8.5% seen once; the top ten hold about 0.64%. The study's findings and limits: Moderate but significant shortening of TCRB CDR3s was recorded in all four CD4+ subsets from Type 1 diabetes patients.

No antigen has been assigned to these receptors. The material sequenced was central memory CD4+ T cells from blood. The receptor source for this set is a young man with type 1 diabetes.

The chain links TRBV6-5 to TRBJ1-2; D is possibly TRBD1 (6 bases). Trimming stripped 6 bases from V and 8 bases from J, with 16 bases between. Germline lookup yields CDR1 MNHEY and CDR2 SVGAGI. The CDR3 totals 13 residues. Written as DNA, the CDR3 is TGTGCCAGCAGCCCACAGGGTTCCACCGGCTACACCTTC. This sequence encodes CASSPQGSTGYTF.

In this sample, this clone turned up a few times. The chain is built from TRBV5-4 and TRBJ2-3; 10 bases match TRBD1. The V gene end was trimmed by 3 bases and the J gene end by 6 bases; junction bases not matched to a gene: 7. This CDR3 has 15 residues. CDR1 SGHNT and CDR2 YYREEE come from the germline V gene (reference sequence). The CDR3 DNA reads TGTGCCAGCAGCTCTGGGGGACAGGGGAGGGATACGCAGTATTTT. This encodes CASSSGGQGRDTQYF.

The table lists this clone with a few counts. The chain links TRBV7-9 to TRBJ2-5, with D possibly matching TRBD2 (5 bases). V shed 3 bases and J shed 1 base, with 9 bases lying between them. Germline lookup yields CDR1 SEHNR and CDR2 FQNEAQ (reference sequence). The CDR3 length is 14 residues. The CDR3 region has the DNA TGTGCCAGCAGCTTCACGGCGGGCCAAGAGACCCAGTACTTC. The encoded protein is CASSFTAGQETQYF.

This clone was counted at least ten times. The gene calls are TRBV7-2 and TRBJ1-4; no reliable D call. The CDR3 runs to 13 residues. Germline V CDR1 and CDR2: SGHTA, FQGNSA. V lost 6 bases to trimming and J lost 5 bases, with 10 bases between them. The CDR3, as DNA: TGTGCCAGCAGGTTGACTGCAAATGAAAAACTGTTTTTT. Translated, it gives CASRLTANEKLFF. Using reference TRBV7-2 and TRBJ1-4 for the parts outside the CDR3, the full variable domain is GAGVSQSPSNKVTEKGKDVELRCDPISGHTALYWYRQSLGQGLEFLIYFQGNSAPDKSGLPSDRFSAERTGGSVSTLTIQRTQQEDSAVYLCASRLTANEKLFFGSGTQLSVL.

This clone was found a few times. The rearrangement joins TRBV5-1 to TRBJ2-1; the D is unclear. Germline CDR1 reads SGHRS; CDR2 reads YFSETQ. The V and J ends lost 0 bases and 6 bases respectively, with 10 bases between them. The CDR3 length is 14 residues. CDR3 amino acids: CASSLAGRGNEQFF. The CDR3 nucleotides are TGCGCCAGCAGCTTGGCCGGGCGAGGCAATGAGCAGTTCTTC.